These 15 T cell receptor beta chains originate from one sample sequenced in a study of regulatory dendritic cells for organ transplantation. Repertoires were generated with immunoSEQ multiplex PCR, while TCRdb's copy carries only in-frame clones and drops some. The sample lists 30,000 to 40,000 clones, roughly 91% occurring once. The sequencing sample was made of naive CD4+ T cells from blood. Subset: CD45RA+ naive T cells. These receptors came from a human donor in good health.

The genes are TRBV7-9 and TRBJ2-2, with a tentative D call TRBD2 (6 bases). The CDR3 spans 14 residues. Deletions cut 0 bases from V and 8 bases from J, with 10 bases between. Germline V gives CDR1 SEHNR, CDR2 FQNEAQ (reference sequence). The CDR3 DNA reads as TGTGCCAGCAGCTTAGCCGGGGGTATGGGGGAGCTGTTTTTT. Translation: CASSLAGGMGELFF.

The V and J genes are TRBV7-9 and TRBJ1-5; TRBD1 agrees at 11 bases. Trimming at V came to 1 base and at J to 6 bases, leaving 8 bases not matched to a gene. Germline values: CDR1 SEHNR, CDR2 FQNEAQ (reference sequence). CDR3 size: 17 residues. CDR3 DNA: TGTGCCAGCAGCTTAGACCGGGACAGGGGGTTTGGTCAGCCCCAGCATTTT. Translation gives CASSLDRDRGFGQPQHF.

The J gene is TRBJ2-3, the V gene TRBV7-3; unclear D gene. The CDR3 spans 14 residues. Germline V lookup: CDR1 SGHTA, CDR2 FQGTGA. The V end lost 7 bases, the J end lost 1 base, and 12 bases lay between the germline ends. The CDR3 region is CASNDGPGTDTQYF. CDR3 nucleotides: TGTGCCAGCAACGACGGGCCCGGCACAGATACGCAGTATTTT. Drawing the rest from reference TRBV7-3 and TRBJ2-3, the complete variable domain is GAGVSQTPSNKVTEKGKYVELRCDPISGHTALYWYRQSLGQGPEFLIYFQGTGAADDSGLPNDRFFAVRPEGSVSTLKIQRTERGDSAVYLCASNDGPGTDTQYFGPGTRLTVL.

CDR3 loop: CASSQVRGVEGYTF. The CDR3 nucleotides are TGTGCCAGCAGCCAAGTACGGGGGGTGGAAGGCTACACCTTC. This chain joins TRBV14 and TRBJ1-2, with D perhaps TRBD1 (5 bases). The CDR3 is 14 residues long. Looked up from germline, CDR1 is SGHDN and CDR2 is FVKESK. The ends were cut back, 1 base at V and 8 bases at J, with 14 bases in the middle.

The J gene is TRBJ2-5, the V gene TRBV25-1; D uncertain. Deletions cut 3 bases from V and 7 bases from J, with 15 bases between. CDR3 size: 14 residues. Germline-derived CDR1 and CDR2 are MGHDK and SYGVNS. For the CDR3, the DNA is TGTGCCAGCAGTGATAAAACGGATTTGGGGACCCAGTACTTC. Protein product: CASSDKTDLGTQYF. Full variable domain (rest looked up from reference TRBV25-1 and TRBJ2-5): EADIYQTPRYLVIGTGKKITLECSQTMGHDKMYWYQQDPGMELHLIHYSYGVNSTEKGDLSSESTVSRIRTEHFPLTLESARPSHTSQYLCASSDKTDLGTQYFGPGTRLLVL.

This clone was seen just once. This sequence joins TRBV19 and TRBJ2-2, with 7 bases aligning to TRBD1. V was clipped by 6 bases and J by 2 bases; unmatched bases: 6. The CDR3 has 15 residues. Germline V gene sequence: CDR1 LNHDA, CDR2 SQIVND (reference sequence). The CDR3, as DNA: TGTGCCAGTAGGACGGGACAGCTAAACACCGGGGAGCTGTTTTTT. This codes for CASRTGQLNTGELFF.

In this sample, this clone turned up once. The J gene is TRBJ2-5, the V gene TRBV11-3; TRBD2 matches 12 bases. CDR1 SGHNT and CDR2 YENEEA come from the germline V gene. The CDR3 runs 16 residues. V gave up 5 bases and J gave up 5 bases; unmatched junction bases: 9. The chain's CDR3 is CASSPGLAGSGETQYF. Written as DNA, the CDR3 is TGTGCCAGCAGCCCAGGACTAGCGGGGTCGGGGGAGACCCAGTACTTC.

This sequence joins TRBV9 and TRBJ2-7; 9 nucleotides match TRBD1. Germline CDR1 is SGDLS and CDR2 is YYNGEE. CDR3 length equals 15 residues. Trimming took 0 bases from V and 2 from J; bases not matched to a gene: 3. In nucleotides, the CDR3 is TGTGCCAGCAGCGTAGCGGGACAGGGAACCTACGAGCAGTACTTC. It translates to CASSVAGQGTYEQYF.

This clone was found once. This chain joins TRBV30 and TRBJ1-2; D is unresolved. CDR1 and CDR2 from the germline V gene are GTSNPN and SVGIG (reference sequence). V was trimmed by 1 base and J by 8 bases, leaving 8 bases between them. CDR3 length: 11 amino acids. The CDR3 reads CAWSGTWGYTF. As DNA, the CDR3 is TGTGCCTGGAGTGGCACGTGGGGCTACACCTTC.

The rearrangement links TRBV6-5 to TRBJ1-2; D remains unclear. V was trimmed by 6 bases and J by 8 bases, leaving 13 bases between them. The germline gives CDR1 MNHEY, CDR2 SVGAGI. The CDR3 consists of 12 residues. CDR3 in DNA: TGTGCCAGCAGATTTTGGGGAGGGGGCTACACCTTC. Encoded protein: CASRFWGGGYTF.

The CDR3 DNA is TGTGCCAGCAGCTTAGGATTCCAGTCCTATGGCTACACCTTC. This encodes CASSLGFQSYGYTF. The chain employs TRBV11-2 and TRBJ1-2, with D uncertain. Germline CDR1 SGHAT, CDR2 FQNNGV. The CDR3 has 14 amino acids. Deletions cut 1 base from V and 4 bases from J, with 10 bases between.

The J gene is TRBJ1-3, the V gene TRBV7-2, with D possibly being TRBD1 (6 bases). CDR1 is SGHTA, CDR2 FQGNSA, per germline. The CDR3 extends over 14 amino acids. The V gene lost 1 base and the J gene lost 5 bases, with 9 bases spanning the gap. CDR3 coding DNA: TGTGCCAGCAGCTTAGAAACAGGGAGAAACACCATATATTTT. Translating it yields CASSLETGRNTIYF.

CDR3 bases: TGCAGTGCACCGGGGGCCTACGAGCAGTACTTC. Amino acids: CSAPGAYEQYF. The V call is TRBV20-1, the J call TRBJ2-7; D perhaps matches TRBD2 (6 bases). This CDR3 has 11 amino acids. Germline V lookup: CDR1 DFQATT, CDR2 SNEGSKA (reference sequence). Trimming left V 6 bases short and J 2 bases short, with 8 bases between.

The chain links TRBV7-6 to TRBJ2-3, with 8 nucleotides matching TRBD2. Per germline, CDR1 SGHVS and CDR2 FNYEAQ. The CDR3 loop spans 17 amino acids. Unmatched junction bases numbered 10, after V lost 3 bases and J lost 2 bases. The CDR3 bases are TGTGCCAGCAGCTTTCCCAAGACTAGCGCGAACACAGATACGCAGTATTTT. This encodes CASSFPKTSANTDTQYF.

V and J are TRBV18 and TRBJ2-2; no firm D call. The CDR3 has 12 amino acids. In germline, CDR1 is KGHSH, CDR2 LQKENI. V was shortened by 3 bases and J by 11 bases, with 10 bases between the two germline ends. In nucleotides, the CDR3 is TGTGCCAGCTCACCTCAAGGGATCGAGCTGTTTTTT. This sequence encodes CASSPQGIELFF.